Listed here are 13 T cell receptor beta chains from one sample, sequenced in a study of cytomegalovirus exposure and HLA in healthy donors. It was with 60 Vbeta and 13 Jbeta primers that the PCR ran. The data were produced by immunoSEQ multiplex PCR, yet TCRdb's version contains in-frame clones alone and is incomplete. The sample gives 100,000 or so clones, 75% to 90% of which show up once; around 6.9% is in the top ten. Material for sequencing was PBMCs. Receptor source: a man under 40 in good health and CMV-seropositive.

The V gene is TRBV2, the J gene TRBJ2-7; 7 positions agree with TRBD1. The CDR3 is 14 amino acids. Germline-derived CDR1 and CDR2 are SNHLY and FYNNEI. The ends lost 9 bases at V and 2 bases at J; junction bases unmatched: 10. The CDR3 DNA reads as TGTGCCAGATCGAGAGGGGGCGTCGCCTACGAGCAGTACTTC. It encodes CARSRGGVAYEQYF.

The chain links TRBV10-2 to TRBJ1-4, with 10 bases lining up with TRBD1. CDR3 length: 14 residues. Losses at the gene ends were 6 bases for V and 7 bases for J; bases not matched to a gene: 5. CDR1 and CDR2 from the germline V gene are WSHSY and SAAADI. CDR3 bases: TGCGCCAGCAGGGACGGACAGGGGGTTGAAAAACTGTTTTTT. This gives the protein CASRDGQGVEKLFF.

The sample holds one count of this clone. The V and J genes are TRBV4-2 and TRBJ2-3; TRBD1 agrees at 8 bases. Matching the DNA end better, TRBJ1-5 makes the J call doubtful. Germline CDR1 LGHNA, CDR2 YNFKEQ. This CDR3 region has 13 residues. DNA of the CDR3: TGTGCCAGCGGGACAGGAAGCACAGATACGCAGCATTTT. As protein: CASGTGSTDTQHF.

CDR3 sequence: CAWSVAGDEQYF. The CDR3 coding sequence is TGTGCCTGGAGTGTGGCAGGGGACGAGCAGTACTTC. The genes are TRBV30 and TRBJ2-7; tentatively, D is TRBD1 (6 bases). CDR3 length equals 12 residues. V dropped 0 bases and J dropped 5 bases, with 8 bases sitting between them. Per germline, CDR1 GTSNPN and CDR2 SVGIG (reference sequence).

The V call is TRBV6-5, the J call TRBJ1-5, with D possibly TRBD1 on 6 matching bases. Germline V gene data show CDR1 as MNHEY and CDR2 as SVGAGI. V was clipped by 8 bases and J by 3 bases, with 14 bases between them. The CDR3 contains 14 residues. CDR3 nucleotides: TGTGCCAGCCGTAATACAGGGAACAATCAGCCCCAGCATTTT. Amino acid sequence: CASRNTGNNQPQHF.

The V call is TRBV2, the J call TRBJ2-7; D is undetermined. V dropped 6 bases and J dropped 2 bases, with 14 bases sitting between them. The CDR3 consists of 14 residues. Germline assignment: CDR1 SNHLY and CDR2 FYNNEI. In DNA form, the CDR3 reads TGTGCCAGCAGGGCCCGGGTTGAAGCCTACGAGCAGTACTTC. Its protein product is CASRARVEAYEQYF.

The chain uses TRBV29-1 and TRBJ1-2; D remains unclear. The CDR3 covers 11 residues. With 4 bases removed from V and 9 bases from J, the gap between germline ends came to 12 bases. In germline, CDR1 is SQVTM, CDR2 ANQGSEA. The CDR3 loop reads CSVGEGLSYTF. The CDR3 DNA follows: TGCAGCGTTGGGGAGGGTCTGAGCTACACCTTC.

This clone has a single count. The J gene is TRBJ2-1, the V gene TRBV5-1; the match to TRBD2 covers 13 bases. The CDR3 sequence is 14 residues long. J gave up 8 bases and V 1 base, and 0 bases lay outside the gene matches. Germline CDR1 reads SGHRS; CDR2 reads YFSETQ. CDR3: CASSLTSGGDEQFF. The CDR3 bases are TGCGCCAGCAGCTTGACTAGCGGGGGGGATGAGCAGTTCTTC.

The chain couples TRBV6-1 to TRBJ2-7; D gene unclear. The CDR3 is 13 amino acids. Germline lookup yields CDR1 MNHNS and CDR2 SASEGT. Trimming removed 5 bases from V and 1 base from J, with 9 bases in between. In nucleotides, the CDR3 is TGTGCCAGCAGTTCCCCACGGTCCTACGAGCAGTACTTC. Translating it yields CASSSPRSYEQYF.

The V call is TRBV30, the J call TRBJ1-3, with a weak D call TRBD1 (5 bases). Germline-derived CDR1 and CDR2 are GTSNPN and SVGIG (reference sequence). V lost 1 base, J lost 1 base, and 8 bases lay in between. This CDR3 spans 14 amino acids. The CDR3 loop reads CAWSAGWSGNTIYF. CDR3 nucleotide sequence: TGTGCCTGGAGTGCAGGGTGGTCTGGAAACACCATATATTTT.

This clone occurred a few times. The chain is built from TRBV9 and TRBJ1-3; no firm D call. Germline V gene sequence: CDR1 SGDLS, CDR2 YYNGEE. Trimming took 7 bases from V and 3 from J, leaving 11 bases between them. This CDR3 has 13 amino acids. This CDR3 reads CASARGNGNTIYF. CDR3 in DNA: TGTGCCAGCGCTCGGGGAAATGGAAACACCATATATTTT.

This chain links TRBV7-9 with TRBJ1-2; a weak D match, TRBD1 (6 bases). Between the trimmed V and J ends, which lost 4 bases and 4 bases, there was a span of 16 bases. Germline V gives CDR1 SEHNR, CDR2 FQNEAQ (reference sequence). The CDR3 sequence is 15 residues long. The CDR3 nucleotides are TGTGCCAGCAGCTCCCACAGGGTGGGGAGCTATGGCTACACCTTC. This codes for CASSSHRVGSYGYTF.

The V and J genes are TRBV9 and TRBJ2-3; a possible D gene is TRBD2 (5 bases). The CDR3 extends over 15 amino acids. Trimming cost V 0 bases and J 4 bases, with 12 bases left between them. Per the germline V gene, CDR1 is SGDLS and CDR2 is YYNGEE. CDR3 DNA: TGTGCCAGCAGCGTAGTAGCCGGAGGCGCAGATACGCAGTATTTT. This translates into CASSVVAGGADTQYF.